This T cell receptor (beta chain) was observed in a study of T cell repertoires in cytomegalovirus infection. TCRdb used MiXCR to reprocess the reads, holding one entry per CDR3 protein. The table lists about 400,000 distinct CDR3 sequences, about a sixth of them singletons. Trimming left V 5 bases short and J 7 bases short, with 24 bases between. The CDR3 covers 16 residues. Germline V gene data show CDR1 as MDHEN and CDR2 as SYDVKM. Sequencing used PBMCs. The TCR comes from a human donor in good health (CMV status not recorded). Some clones in this sample may be carry-over from other donors' samples. J is TRBJ2-7 and V is TRBV28, with a possible D match to TRBD1 (5 bases). DNA of the CDR3: TGTGCCAGCAGTCCGACGGACATGAAATGGTCTACGGAGCAGTACTTC. Translated: CASSPTDMKWSTEQYF.